The 14 T cell receptor beta chains listed next were all sequenced from one sample in a study of cytomegalovirus exposure and HLA in healthy donors. The PCR employed 60 Vbeta primers together with 13 Jbeta primers. Measured with immunoSEQ multiplex PCR; TCRdb has only the in-frame clones, and not every one. The sample has fewer than 250,000 clones, approximately 80% seen once; the top ten hold approximately 2.9%. The specimen sequenced was PBMCs. The receptor source for this set is a man aged 25 to 40 in good health and CMV-seronegative.

Turning to this clone: One end of the junction does not line up with germline, which may come from a read error. The J gene is TRBJ2-6, the V gene TRBV5-4, with 9 bases aligning to TRBD1. The length of the CDR3 is 17 residues. Germline V gene sequence: CDR1 SGHNT, CDR2 YYREEE (reference sequence). The CDR3 bases are TGTGCCAGCAGCTTTGGGACAGGGATCTCTGGGGCCAGCGTCCTGACTTTC. Protein product: CASSFGTGISGASVLTF.

About this clone: The junction and the germline gene differ at one end; a read error may be behind it. The V gene is TRBV6-5, the J gene TRBJ2-7; TRBD1 might be the D (6 bases). Germline assignment: CDR1 MNHEY and CDR2 SVGAGI. The CDR3 totals 14 residues. This chain's CDR3 is CASSYLTPTQGLSF. The CDR3 DNA reads as TGTGCCAGCAGTTACCTCACCCCTACGCAGGGGCTATCCTTC.

This clone was seen a handful of times. This chain links TRBV6-4 with TRBJ2-2, with D maybe TRBD2 (6 bases). This CDR3 region has 16 residues. Germline CDR1 and CDR2: MRHNA and SNTAGT. With 2 bases removed from V and 2 bases from J, the gap between germline ends came to 12 bases. The CDR3 protein is CASSDAAGTNTGELFF. CDR3 nucleotide sequence: TGTGCCAGCAGTGACGCAGCCGGGACTAACACCGGGGAGCTGTTTTTT.

The CDR3 reads CASSFSRGQETQYF. CDR3 DNA sequence: TGCGCCAGCAGCTTTTCCAGGGGCCAAGAGACCCAGTACTTC. This chain uses TRBV5-1 with TRBJ2-5, with a possible D match to TRBD1 (6 bases). The CDR3 runs 14 residues. Trimming took 2 bases from V and 1 from J, leaving 9 bases between them. Per germline, CDR1 SGHRS and CDR2 YFSETQ.

The CDR3 nucleotides read TGTGCCAGCAGTGAAAGGGCGGGGAGCACAGATACGCAGTATTTT. This codes for CASSERAGSTDTQYF. This chain connects TRBV6-1 to TRBJ2-3; D possibly corresponds to TRBD2 (6 bases). Germline values: CDR1 MNHNS, CDR2 SASEGT. CDR3 length: 15 amino acids. V lost 2 bases and J lost 0, with 9 bases in between.

The chain employs TRBV6-5 and TRBJ2-7, with D perhaps matching TRBD1 (5 bases). This CDR3 region has 15 residues. V was shortened by 6 bases and J by 3 bases, with 18 bases between the two germline ends. Germline V CDR1 and CDR2: MNHEY, SVGAGI. Here the CDR3 reads CASRVGAVGYYEQYF. The CDR3 coding sequence is TGTGCCAGCAGAGTAGGGGCTGTGGGTTACTACGAGCAGTACTTC.

The gene calls are TRBV7-8 and TRBJ2-7; D may be TRBD2 (6 bases). Trimming pared 8 bases from V and 2 bases from J, leaving 7 bases between. The CDR3 is 11 residues long. CDR1 SGHVS and CDR2 FQNEAQ come from the germline V gene. The CDR3 here is CASGGTYEQYF. The DNA of the CDR3 is TGTGCCAGCGGGGGGACCTACGAGCAGTACTTC.

The chain uses TRBV28 and TRBJ2-2, with D uncertain. Germline values: CDR1 MDHEN, CDR2 SYDVKM. This CDR3 region has 12 residues. Trimming removed 1 base from V and 8 bases from J, with 5 bases in between. The CDR3 sequence: CASSLSSGELFF. DNA for the CDR3: TGTGCCAGCAGTTTATCCTCTGGGGAGCTGTTTTTT.

The chain couples TRBV6-1 to TRBJ2-7; D is unresolved. V lost 5 bases and J lost 3, with 14 bases in between. CDR3 length: 14 amino acids. Germline CDR1 is MNHNS and CDR2 is SASEGT. The CDR3: CASSSPATGYEQYF. DNA for the CDR3: TGTGCCAGCAGTTCCCCGGCTACGGGCTACGAGCAGTACTTC.

J is TRBJ2-3 and V is TRBV7-9, with 8 bases that match TRBD1. The CDR3 extends over 14 amino acids. The trim removed 3 bases at V and 1 base at J, leaving 0 bases unmatched. Germline V gene data show CDR1 as SEHNR and CDR2 as FQNEAQ (reference sequence). CDR3 sequence: CASSLDRGTDTQYF. The CDR3 DNA is TGTGCCAGCAGCTTGGACAGGGGCACAGATACGCAGTATTTT.

Points on this clone: The junction differs from germline at one of its ends, possibly a read error. This rearrangement joins TRBV4-3 to TRBJ2-6; 8 bases fit TRBD1. Germline CDR1 reads LGHNA; CDR2 reads YSLEER. This CDR3 is 16 amino acids long. The CDR3 spells CASSQEPVTGASVLTF. The CDR3 DNA sequence: TGCGCCAGCAGCCAAGAACCCGTGACAGGGGCCAGCGTCCTGACTTTC.

The chain carries TRBV7-2 and TRBJ1-1, with a tentative D call TRBD1 (5 bases). V gave up 2 bases and J gave up 2 bases, with 9 bases separating them. The germline V gene has CDR1 SGHTA and CDR2 FQGNSA. This CDR3 is 14 amino acids long. The CDR3 is CASSLSGPNTEAFF. The DNA of the CDR3 is TGTGCCAGCAGCTTATCAGGGCCCAACACTGAAGCTTTCTTT. The full variable domain, with the rest looked up from reference TRBV7-2 and TRBJ1-1, is GAGVSQSPSNKVTEKGKDVELRCDPISGHTALYWYRQSLGQGLEFLIYFQGNSAPDKSGLPSDRFSAERTGGSVSTLTIQRTQQEDSAVYLCASSLSGPNTEAFFGQGTRLTVV.

The chain is built from TRBV5-1 and TRBJ1-1, with D maybe TRBD1 (5 bases). Germline CDR1 SGHRS, CDR2 YFSETQ. The germline V and J ends were trimmed by 4 bases and 0 bases, with 16 bases remaining between them. This CDR3 contains 16 residues. The CDR3 sequence: CASSRGRQLMNTEAFF. The CDR3 nucleotides are TGCGCCAGCAGCCGTGGACGACAGTTGATGAACACTGAAGCTTTCTTT.

This clone was detected only once. The chain couples TRBV2 to TRBJ2-5; the D is unclear. The end of the DNA aligns better with TRBJ2-7, so the J call may be wrong. Germline values: CDR1 SNHLY, CDR2 FYNNEI. The CDR3 sequence is 13 residues long. The CDR3 loop reads CASSGDSSYEQYF. CDR3 sequence (DNA): TGTGCCAGCAGTGGAGATAGCTCCTACGAGCAGTACTTC.